This TCR beta chain derives from a study of T cells in Graves' hyperthyroidism and ophthalmopathy. Study summary: The authors collected peripheral blood at initial diagnosis, before any treatment.

Using RNA transcripts as the source, TCR beta CDR3 regions were amplified. The HTBI primer set served for first-round RT-PCR of the TCR CDR3. TCRdb re-analysed the multiplex PCR reads in MiXCR, keeping a single row per CDR3 protein. The table shows over 700,000 distinct CDR3 sequences, with roughly a sixth occurring only once. The CDR3 totals 11 residues. V lost 7 bases and J lost 5, with 5 bases in between. Germline assignment: CDR1 MNHEY and CDR2 SVGEGT. The authors took PBMCs from about 9.5 ml fresh peripheral blood. Study-wide points: Ophthalmopathy was told apart from stable hyperthyroidism by a 13 V-J model. Clonotypes that were expanded in thyroid above 0.001 mostly appeared in blood too.

Comments on this clonotype: The target antigen is unknown.

The clonotype was recovered from a woman aged 50 to 65 with Graves' hyperthyroidism that later progressed to Graves' ophthalmopathy. The rearrangement joins TRBV6-2 or TRBV6-3 to TRBJ2-2; D ambiguous. Sequencing used blood. CDR3 nucleotide sequence: TGTGCCAGCAAGGAGACCGGGGAGCTGTTTTTT. Amino acids: CASKETGELFF.